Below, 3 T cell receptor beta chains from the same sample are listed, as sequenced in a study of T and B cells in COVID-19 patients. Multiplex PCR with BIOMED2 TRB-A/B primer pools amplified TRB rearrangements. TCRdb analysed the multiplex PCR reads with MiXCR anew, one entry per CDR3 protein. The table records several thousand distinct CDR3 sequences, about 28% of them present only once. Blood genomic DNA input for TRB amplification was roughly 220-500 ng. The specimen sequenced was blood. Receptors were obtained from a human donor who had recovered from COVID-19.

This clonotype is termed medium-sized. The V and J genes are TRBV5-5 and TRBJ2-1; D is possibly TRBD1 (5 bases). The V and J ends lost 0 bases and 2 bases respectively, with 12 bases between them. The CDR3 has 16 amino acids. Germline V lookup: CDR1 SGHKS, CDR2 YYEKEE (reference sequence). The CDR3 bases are TGTGCCAGCAGCTTGGGGCCGGACAAGGCCTACAATGAGCAGTTCTTC. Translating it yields CASSLGPDKAYNEQFF.

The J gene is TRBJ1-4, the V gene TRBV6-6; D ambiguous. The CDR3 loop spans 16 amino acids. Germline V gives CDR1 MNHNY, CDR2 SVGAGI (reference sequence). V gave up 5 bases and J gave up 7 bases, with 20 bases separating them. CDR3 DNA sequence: TGTGCCAGCAGTGAAGTAGCGGGGAACGAGGGTGAAAAACTGTTTTTT. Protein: CASSEVAGNEGEKLFF.

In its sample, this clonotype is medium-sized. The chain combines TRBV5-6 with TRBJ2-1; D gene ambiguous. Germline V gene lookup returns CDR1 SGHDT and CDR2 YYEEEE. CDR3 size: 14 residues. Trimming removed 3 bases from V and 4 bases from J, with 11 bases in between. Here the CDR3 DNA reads TGTGCCAGCAGCTCCTTGATGTTTTACAATGAGCAGTTCTTC. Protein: CASSSLMFYNEQFF.